This is a list of T cell receptor beta chains from one sample in a study of beta chain features in type 1 diabetes. Clones were sequenced by immunoSEQ multiplex PCR, and TCRdb holds only the in-frame ones, with some missing. The sample yields fewer than 450,000 clones, roughly 14% seen once. The specimen was naive CD4+ T cells from blood. Every receptor here comes from a woman younger than 35 with type 1 diabetes. The conserved cysteine and the conserved F or W are not part of the CDR3 here. The order of the fields is J gene, V gene, CDR3 protein.

TRBJ2-7 | TRBV6-5 | ASGGRAPGEY
TRBJ1-1 | TRBV7-9 | ASSATMNTEAF
TRBJ2-1 | TRBV9 | ASSVEGTSGSNEQF
TRBJ2-4 | TRBV7-8 | ASSLAGGVAKNIQY
TRBJ1-1 | TRBV18 | ASSPDLQGGEAF
TRBJ2-1 | TRBV5-1 | ASIPGLAGVKEQF
TRBJ1-5 | TRBV19 | ASFDRSNQPQH
TRBJ1-4 | TRBV25-1 | ASSEYRTDNEKLF
TRBJ2-7 | TRBV29-1 | SVESPYEQY
TRBJ2-7 | TRBV28 | ASSRQSYEQY
TRBJ2-7 | TRBV5-4 | ASSRNRVPYEQY
TRBJ2-6 | TRBV27 | ASSPPGSGANVLT
TRBJ2-7 | TRBV28 | ATASAGTRYEQY
TRBJ2-1 | TRBV11-2 | ASSRESSYNEQF
TRBJ2-3 | TRBV28 | ASRTIGDRGTTDTQY
TRBJ2-7 | TRBV7-9 | ASTDRLAKYEQY
TRBJ2-5 | TRBV4-3 | ASSFGRGQETQY
TRBJ1-2 | TRBV18 | ASSPPGRAYGYT
TRBJ2-5 | TRBV18 | ASSPQQNTPWETQY
TRBJ2-4 | TRBV19 | ASSIGPSRLAKNIQY
TRBJ2-2 | TRBV7-7 | ASSFQGTGELF
TRBJ2-5 | TRBV9 | ASSGTGRQETQY
TRBJ2-1 | TRBV11-2 | ASSLDRASGRRSYNEQF
TRBJ1-1 | TRBV27 | ASSLQGRLSEAF
TRBJ2-7 | TRBV7-9 | ASSLKSAGTSYEQY
TRBJ2-2 | TRBV28 | ASSFPSPGELF
TRBJ2-1 | TRBV5-4 | ATSGTSGRAGSWSYNEQF
TRBJ2-3 | TRBV18 | ASSSPGADTQY
TRBJ2-3 | TRBV5-6 | ASSLRGASGRGDTQY
TRBJ2-1 | TRBV9 | ASSVVLAGRGDEQF
TRBJ2-5 | TRBV5-4 | ASSTKTGSQETQY
TRBJ1-2 | TRBV28 | ASSPRDTNYGYT
TRBJ2-5 | TRBV21-1 | ASSKSGTAPEETQY
TRBJ2-1 | TRBV29-1 | SVSNRGDEQF
TRBJ2-1 | TRBV20-1 | SALGFGQF
TRBJ2-3 | TRBV2 | ASSALSGTADTQY
TRBJ2-7 | TRBV6-1 | ASSDISFSYEQY
TRBJ2-6 | TRBV27 | ASRQYSGANVLT
TRBJ1-2 | TRBV5-4 | ASSLILGGGYGYT
TRBJ2-1 | TRBV7-6 | ASSAPDNEQF
TRBJ2-5 | TRBV11-2 | ASSPMETQY
TRBJ1-5 | TRBV10-3 | AISESNRGINQPQH
TRBJ2-2 | TRBV6-6 | ASSYSGGAGELF
TRBJ2-1 | TRBV5-4 | ASSYGTASYNEQF
TRBJ1-2 | TRBV29-1 | SVERVANYGYT
TRBJ2-1 | TRBV7-2 | ASSLAVYATVRSYNEQF
TRBJ1-2 | TRBV7-2 | ASSLSGGYT
TRBJ2-1 | TRBV29-1 | SVAPLSGTYNEQF
TRBJ1-2 | TRBV7-2 | ASSLAIGQGTGYT
TRBJ2-7 | TRBV7-2 | ASSRFGTYAYEQY
TRBJ1-1 | TRBV7-3 | ASRGSMNTEAF
TRBJ2-1 | TRBV7-9 | ASSPGVGVEQF
TRBJ1-2 | TRBV25-1 | ASSEPDRVYGYT
TRBJ2-1 | TRBV7-2 | ASSSRHNEQF
TRBJ2-7 | TRBV28 | ASSLYSDYEQY
TRBJ2-7 | TRBV7-9 | ASSVGLAGV
TRBJ1-2 | TRBV27 | ASSLGRGYGYT
TRBJ2-5 | TRBV6-5 | ASSTGQATTETQY
TRBJ2-1 | TRBV27 | ASSEGRNEQF
TRBJ2-5 | TRBV5-4 | ASSAQPGLAGPGTQY